This TCR beta chain was found in a study of neurological immune-mediated disorders. Study-wide results and caveats: Expanded clones shared no identical CDR3 amino acid sequences across subjects, which suggested private TCR-beta repertoires in all groups.

CDR1 and CDR2 from the germline V gene are DFQATT and SNEGSKA (reference sequence). CDR3 length: 14 residues. V was pared by 8 bases and J by 3 bases, with 10 bases of the junction left unmatched. Preparation of the unsorted libraries drew on 2 million PBMCs stored at -80 C. The cDNA came from 5'RACE with 10-nucleotide random UMIs. Over 190 million TCR-beta sequences from 15-18 subjects came out of each sequencing run. TCRdb redid the calling of the 5' RACE reads with MiXCR, one entry per CDR3 protein. In the table there are tens of thousands of distinct CDR3 sequences, roughly 17% of which are singletons. This clonotype was detected many times. Its target is unknown.

Sequencing input: PBMCs. The source of this sequence is a woman aged 35 to 49 in good health. The chain has TRBV20-1 and TRBJ2-1, with 7 bases aligning to TRBD2. The CDR3 spells CSSPVPSGYNEQFF. CDR3 coding DNA: TGCAGTTCCCCTGTGCCTAGCGGCTACAATGAGCAGTTCTTC.